This entry lists 9 T cell receptor beta chains sequenced from one sample in a study of early T cells in non-severe SARS-CoV-2 infection. MiXCR, applied by TCRdb to the 5' RACE reads, yields one record per CDR3 protein. The table lists around 70,000 distinct CDR3 sequences, approximately 10% of them singletons, with 3.2% in the top ten. Sequencing used whole blood. Source of these receptors: an adult who was a healthcare worker with PCR-confirmed SARS-CoV-2 infection or an uninfected control (not recorded which).

The chain joins TRBV19 to TRBJ1-5, with 10 bases aligning to TRBD1. This CDR3 is 16 amino acids long. After removal of 5 bases from V and 3 bases from J, the junction contained 7 bases not matched to a gene. Germline lookup yields CDR1 LNHDA and CDR2 SQIVND (reference sequence). The CDR3 loop reads CASSSRQGAFNQPQHF. In DNA form, the CDR3 reads TGTGCCAGTAGTTCAAGACAGGGGGCCTTCAATCAGCCCCAGCATTTT.

The chain employs TRBV29-1 and TRBJ2-1; 9 nucleotides align to TRBD2. The CDR3 contains 13 residues. Per the germline V gene, CDR1 is SQVTM and CDR2 is ANQGSEA. After removal of 6 bases from V and 8 bases from J, the junction contained 8 bases not matched to a gene. The CDR3 sequence: CSVRRREGHEQFF. The CDR3 DNA sequence: TGCAGCGTCCGGAGGCGGGAGGGCCATGAGCAGTTCTTC.

This clonotype has a handful of counts. The J gene is TRBJ1-1, the V gene TRBV20-1; no reliable D call. The germline CDR1 and CDR2 sequences are DFQATT and SNEGSKA (reference sequence). The CDR3 spans 12 residues. The germline V and J ends were trimmed by 3 bases and 8 bases, with 13 bases remaining between them. CDR3 loop: CSAREGVAEAFF. CDR3 sequence (DNA): TGCAGTGCTAGGGAGGGTGTTGCGGAAGCTTTCTTT.

The chain is built from TRBV4-2 and TRBJ2-4; D uncertain. Trimming took off 4 bases at V and 0 bases at J, with 10 bases between the two ends. This CDR3 spans 15 amino acids. Germline CDR1 reads LGHNA; CDR2 reads YNFKEQ. CDR3 sequence reads: CASSPDLVAKNIQYF. The CDR3 DNA is TGTGCCAGCAGCCCCGACCTCGTAGCCAAAAACATTCAGTACTTC.

The sample holds a few counts of this clonotype. The chain links TRBV19 to TRBJ1-2; the D is unclear. Per the germline V gene, CDR1 is LNHDA and CDR2 is SQIVND (reference sequence). V lost 4 bases and J 3 bases, leaving 18 bases between the germline ends. This CDR3 comprises 16 residues. The CDR3 DNA follows: TGTGCCAGTAGTACTACCAGCCCGGGATGGGACTATGGCTACACCTTC. It codes for CASSTTSPGWDYGYTF.

This clonotype was seen repeatedly, ten times or more. V is TRBV28 and J is TRBJ2-4; TRBD2 agrees at 9 bases. The V gene end was trimmed by 7 bases and the J gene end by 0 bases; junction bases not matched to a gene: 13. Germline V gives CDR1 MDHEN, CDR2 SYDVKM. The CDR3 covers 18 residues. CDR3 sequence (DNA): TGTGCCAGCACCCCTAGCGGGATGGAACTAATAGCCAAAAACATTCAGTACTTC. This encodes CASTPSGMELIAKNIQYF.

This clonotype was counted a few times. The chain has TRBV4-2 and TRBJ1-5; D is unclear. Germline lookup yields CDR1 LGHNA and CDR2 YNFKEQ. The length of the CDR3 is 16 residues. Trimming shortened V by 0 bases and J by 5 bases, and 14 bases separated the two germline ends. The CDR3 sequence is CASSQETGSLHQPQHF. The CDR3 DNA reads as TGTGCCAGCAGCCAAGAAACTGGATCCCTCCATCAGCCCCAGCATTTT.

In its sample, this clonotype was seen many times. The chain has TRBV6-6 and TRBJ2-3, with TRBD2 as a possible D gene (5 bases). The CDR3 contains 16 residues. The germline V gene encodes CDR1 MNHNY and CDR2 SVGAGI (reference sequence). The V end was cut by 4 bases, the J end by 1 base, with 15 bases between. The CDR3 sequence is CASSSSGSTGTDTQYF. The CDR3, as DNA: TGTGCCAGCAGTTCCTCGGGGTCCACCGGCACAGATACGCAGTATTTT.

The sample holds a few counts of this clonotype. The chain carries TRBV6-1 and TRBJ2-1, with 11 bases fitting TRBD2. V shed 7 bases and J 6 bases; nucleotides not matched to a gene: 8. This CDR3 region has 15 residues. Germline V gives CDR1 MNHNS, CDR2 SASEGT. The CDR3 DNA reads TGTGCCAGCAAGCAATGGCTAGCGGGAGGCAATGAGCAGTTCTTC. The encoded protein is CASKQWLAGGNEQFF.